The next 8 T cell receptor beta chains were all read from a single sample in a study of OX40 agonist ivuxolimab in advanced cancers. Repertoires were generated with immunoSEQ multiplex PCR, while TCRdb's copy carries only in-frame clones and drops some. The repertoire holds about 53,000 clones, with 70% to 90% as singletons. Source: CD4+ or CD8+ T cells sorted from blood, taken in a trial of the OX40 agonist ivuxolimab. These receptors were taken from an adult with an advanced solid tumor such as melanoma, head and neck, liver or kidney cancer.

Only one count was recorded for this clone. The sample holds other DNA sequences that translate to the same CDR3. The rearrangement uses TRBV2 and TRBJ2-7; 7 nucleotides line up with TRBD2. V lost 7 bases to trimming and J lost 1 base; unmatched junction nucleotides: 10. The germline CDR1 and CDR2 sequences are SNHLY and FYNNEI. The CDR3 covers 15 residues. CDR3 amino acids: CASIRASGMSYEQYF. CDR3 coding DNA: TGTGCCAGCATTCGCGCCAGCGGGATGTCCTACGAGCAGTACTTC.

The chain has TRBV7-6 and TRBJ1-3; weak D call: TRBD1 (6 bases). CDR1 and CDR2 (germline): SGHVS, FNYEAQ. The V end was cut by 1 base, the J end by 2 bases, with 12 bases between. This CDR3 has 16 amino acids. The CDR3 bases are TGTGCCAGCAGCTTAGGAGCAGGGGACCCTGGAAACACCATATATTTT. Translation gives CASSLGAGDPGNTIYF.

This clone was seen more than once but under ten times. V usage is TRBV5-4 and J usage is TRBJ2-2; perhaps TRBD2 as D (6 bases). Germline loops: CDR1 SGHNT, CDR2 YYREEE (reference sequence). V was trimmed by 0 bases and J by 5 bases, leaving 11 bases between them. The CDR3 contains 15 residues. DNA of the CDR3: TGTGCCAGCAGCTTGGAATTGGGGGGAACCGGGGAGCTGTTTTTT. This sequence encodes CASSLELGGTGELFF.

This clone was picked up a small number of times. The J gene is TRBJ1-2, the V gene TRBV28; D perhaps matches TRBD1 (5 bases). The germline V gene encodes CDR1 MDHEN and CDR2 SYDVKM. This CDR3 region has 14 residues. Trimming shortened V by 6 bases and J by 3 bases, and 14 bases separated the two germline ends. DNA for the CDR3: TGTGCCAGCAGGGGGGTTGGATTGGACTATGGCTACACCTTC. It specifies CASRGVGLDYGYTF.

This chain connects TRBV18 to TRBJ2-1; D gene uncertain. CDR3 length: 13 residues. The V and J ends lost 0 bases and 9 bases respectively, with 9 bases between them. Germline loops: CDR1 KGHSH, CDR2 LQKENI. As DNA, the CDR3 is TGTGCCAGCTCACCACCCTTGGTTTCTGAGCAGTTCTTC. It yields the protein CASSPPLVSEQFF.

The chain combines TRBV7-9 with TRBJ2-1, with 10 bases identical to TRBD2. This CDR3 has 16 amino acids. V lost 6 bases and J lost 9; bases outside the gene matches: 14. In germline, CDR1 is SEHNR, CDR2 FQNEAQ (reference sequence). The CDR3 DNA sequence: TGTGCCAGCAGGTTCCTAGGGGCTAGCGGGAGAAGTGAGCAGTTCTTC. It yields the protein CASRFLGASGRSEQFF.

This rearrangement joins TRBV4-2 to TRBJ1-1; D remains ambiguous. Trimming took 6 bases from V and 1 from J, leaving 3 bases between them. Germline V gives CDR1 LGHNA, CDR2 YNFKEQ. The CDR3 sequence is 11 residues long. The DNA for the CDR3 is TGTGCCAGCAGTACGAACACTGAAGCTTTCTTT. This codes for CASSTNTEAFF.

The CDR3 sequence: CASSQLDRVYGYTF. The CDR3 nucleotides read TGTGCCAGCAGCCAACTGGACAGGGTCTATGGCTACACCTTC. The chain recombines TRBV5-5 with TRBJ1-2; 8 nucleotides line up with TRBD1. Losses at the gene ends were 4 bases for V and 4 bases for J; bases not matched to a gene: 6. Germline values: CDR1 SGHKS, CDR2 YYEKEE (reference sequence). This CDR3 has 14 residues.